Shown below are 27 T cell receptor beta chains from a single sample sequenced in a study of blood T cell repertoires in COVID-19. Profiled with immunoSEQ multiplex PCR; TCRdb holds only in-frame clones, not every one. The sample gives 250,000 to 300,000 clones, roughly 90% of which show up once; roughly 12% is in the top ten. The specimen was peripheral blood. The receptors were sampled from a woman aged 25 to 39 with COVID-19, enrolled during active disease.

The chain employs TRBV19 and TRBJ2-7, with TRBD1 matching over 10 bases. Per germline, CDR1 LNHDA and CDR2 SQIVND (reference sequence). Unmatched junction bases numbered 3, after V lost 5 bases and J lost 5 bases. This CDR3 is built from 13 residues. Written as DNA, the CDR3 is TGTGCCAGTAGTTGGACAGGGGGGAACGAGCAGTACTTC. Translating gives CASSWTGGNEQYF.

The chain links TRBV15 to TRBJ2-5, with D unclear. The CDR3 spans 13 residues. The V end lost 6 bases, the J end lost 5 bases, and 13 bases lay between the germline ends. Germline V gene sequence: CDR1 LNHNV, CDR2 YYDKDF (reference sequence). CDR3 DNA: TGTGCCACCAGGAACCCCCCTAGGGAGACCCAGTACTTC. Translation gives CATRNPPRETQYF.

The chain carries TRBV3-1 (or the pseudogene TRBV3-2) and TRBJ2-1; perhaps TRBD2 as D (7 bases). The germline V gene encodes CDR1 LGHDT and CDR2 YNNKEL (reference sequence). The CDR3 loop spans 17 amino acids. V dropped 0 bases and J dropped 5 bases, with 17 bases sitting between them. The CDR3 is CASSQDIRGGRDNEQFF. The DNA for the CDR3 is TGTGCCAGCAGCCAAGATATCAGGGGAGGGAGGGACAATGAGCAGTTCTTC.

CDR3 region: CASSSSLEESYYEQYF. In nucleotides, the CDR3 is TGTGCCAGCAGTTCATCCTTGGAGGAGAGCTACTACGAGCAGTACTTC. The rearrangement links TRBV28 to TRBJ2-7, with a tentative D call TRBD2 (5 bases). There are 16 residues in the CDR3. V was shortened by 4 bases and J by 3 bases, with 19 bases between the two germline ends. Germline assignment: CDR1 MDHEN and CDR2 SYDVKM.

This clone was seen once. The V call is TRBV6-6, the J call TRBJ2-2, with D perhaps matching TRBD2 (5 bases). Germline CDR1 and CDR2: MNHNY and SVGAGI (reference sequence). This CDR3 contains 13 residues. V was clipped by 3 bases and J by 8 bases, with 10 bases between them. The CDR3 loop reads CASSYSGLGELFF. DNA of the CDR3: TGTGCCAGCAGTTATTCCGGACTGGGGGAGCTGTTTTTT.

The table lists this clone with a few counts. The genes are TRBV6-5 and TRBJ2-2, with TRBD1 identical over 7 bases. Per germline, CDR1 MNHEY and CDR2 SVGAGI. V was clipped by 6 bases and J by 2 bases; unmatched bases: 6. This CDR3 is built from 15 residues. The DNA for the CDR3 is TGTGCCAGCAGAACCGGGACAGCAAACACCGGGGAGCTGTTTTTT. This sequence encodes CASRTGTANTGELFF.

CDR3 sequence (DNA): TGTGCCAGTAGTGTCGGGACAGTCGCTTATAATTCACCCCTCCACTTT. This translates into CASSVGTVAYNSPLHF. The J gene is TRBJ1-6, the V gene TRBV19; 7 nucleotides line up with TRBD1. Germline V gives CDR1 LNHDA, CDR2 SQIVND (reference sequence). This CDR3 spans 16 amino acids. The ends lost 5 bases at V and 4 bases at J; junction bases unmatched: 8.

This clone was seen more than once but under ten times. CDR3 sequence reads: CASSLAGTAYEQYF. The CDR3 DNA reads as TGTGCCAGCAGCCTGGCCGGGACAGCCTACGAGCAGTACTTC. The chain combines TRBV5-4 with TRBJ2-7, with TRBD1 identical over 7 bases. This CDR3 spans 14 amino acids. From germline, CDR1 is SGHNT and CDR2 YYREEE (reference sequence). V lost 4 bases to trimming and J lost 2 bases; unmatched junction nucleotides: 6.

This clone was seen a single time. The rearrangement joins TRBV6-5 to TRBJ2-2; TRBD1 aligns across 8 bases. Germline CDR1 MNHEY, CDR2 SVGAGI. The CDR3 extends over 14 amino acids. Unmatched junction bases numbered 9, after V lost 8 bases and J lost 7 bases. CDR3 amino acids: CASRDRLLSGELFF. CDR3 in DNA: TGTGCCAGCCGGGACAGGTTACTTAGCGGGGAGCTGTTTTTT.

CDR3 in DNA: TGCGCCAGCAGCCTACTAGCGGGGGGCCACAATGAGCAGTTCTTC. It yields the protein CASSLLAGGHNEQFF. The rearrangement links TRBV5-1 to TRBJ2-1; TRBD2 matches at 12 bases. The CDR3 is 15 residues long. J lost 5 bases, V lost 4 bases, and 4 bases had no gene match. The germline V gene has CDR1 SGHRS and CDR2 YFSETQ.

This clone was found once. The CDR3 DNA reads TGTGCCAGCAGTCCGTCTGACTCGTACGAGCAGTACTTC. This encodes CASSPSDSYEQYF. J is TRBJ2-7 and V is TRBV6-5; no clear D. The CDR3 is 13 amino acids. CDR1 and CDR2 (germline): MNHEY, SVGAGI. V lost 5 bases to trimming and J lost 4 bases, with 12 bases between them.

This chain links TRBV7-6 with TRBJ2-7, with D possibly matching TRBD2 (6 bases). V was shortened by 3 bases and J by 5 bases, with 20 bases between the two germline ends. CDR1 and CDR2 from the germline V gene are SGHVS and FNYEAQ. This CDR3 region has 16 residues. The CDR3 spells CASSLGGGRALDEQYF. Written as DNA, the CDR3 is TGTGCCAGCAGCTTGGGGGGTGGAAGGGCTCTCGACGAGCAGTACTTC.

V gene TRBV7-7 combines with J gene TRBJ2-1; 8 nucleotides line up with TRBD1. This CDR3 contains 15 residues. Per germline, CDR1 SSHAT and CDR2 FNYEAQ (reference sequence). V gave up 5 bases and J gave up 4 bases; unmatched junction bases: 7. CDR3 coding DNA: TGTGCCAGCAGCGTCGACAGGGGATCGTACAATGAGCAGTTCTTC. This translates into CASSVDRGSYNEQFF. Combining the CDR3 with reference TRBV7-7 and TRBJ2-1 gives the whole variable domain GAGVSQSPRYKVTKRGQDVTLRCDPISSHATLYWYQQALGQGPEFLTYFNYEAQPDKSGLPSDRFSAERPEGSISTLTIQRTEQRDSAMYRCASSVDRGSYNEQFFGPGTRLTVL.

This chain links TRBV7-6 with TRBJ2-2; the D gene is possibly TRBD1 (6 bases). Germline V gene sequence: CDR1 SGHVS, CDR2 FNYEAQ. CDR3 length: 15 residues. The V end lost 4 bases, the J end lost 7 bases, and 16 bases lay between the germline ends. The CDR3 sequence: CASSSTGFIGGELFF. The CDR3 DNA is TGTGCCAGCAGCTCAACAGGGTTTATTGGCGGGGAGCTGTTTTTT.

The gene calls are TRBV2 and TRBJ2-1, with D tentatively TRBD1 (5 bases). CDR3 length equals 11 residues. The germline CDR1 and CDR2 sequences are SNHLY and FYNNEI. The CDR3 nucleotides read TGTGCTGAGGCCCAGGGCAATGAGCAGTTCTTC. It is translated as CAEAQGNEQFF.

This clone has only a few counts. The rearrangement links TRBV7-2 to TRBJ1-3; D call uncertain. CDR3 length: 14 residues. Trimming took 1 base from V and 4 from J, leaving 8 bases between them. CDR1 is SGHTA and CDR2 is FQGNSA in the germline V gene. CDR3 sequence reads: CASSLVGLGNTIYF. CDR3 nucleotide sequence: TGTGCCAGCAGCTTAGTTGGACTGGGAAACACCATATATTTT.

CDR3 bases: TGTGCCAGCAGCCAAGATATTTGGACAGGGGTTTCCTCTGGGGCCAACGTCCTGACTTTC. This translates into CASSQDIWTGVSSGANVLTF. V is TRBV14 and J is TRBJ2-6; TRBD1 aligns across 9 bases. The V segment lost 0 bases and the J segment 0 bases; nucleotides outside the gene matches: 9. This CDR3 has 20 amino acids. Germline V gives CDR1 SGHDN, CDR2 FVKESK.

The chain is built from TRBV4-1 and TRBJ1-5; D is perhaps TRBD1 (5 bases). Trimming removed 4 bases at V and 0 bases at J, with 13 bases between. Germline lookup yields CDR1 MGHRA and CDR2 YSYEKL. This CDR3 is built from 16 residues. The CDR3 protein is CASSLSSGFSNQPQHF. Written as DNA, the CDR3 is TGCGCCAGCAGCCTAAGTTCAGGGTTTAGCAATCAGCCCCAGCATTTT.

This chain links TRBV2 with TRBJ1-4; D call uncertain. The V end was cut by 7 bases, the J end by 7 bases, with 13 bases between. From germline, CDR1 is SNHLY and CDR2 FYNNEI. The CDR3 is 13 amino acids. In DNA, the CDR3 is TGTGCCAGCACCAATTTTTACGGTGAAAAACTGTTTTTT. Translation gives CASTNFYGEKLFF. The entire variable domain, with the rest obtained from reference TRBV2 and TRBJ1-4, is as follows: EPEVTQTPSHQVTQMGQEVILRCVPISNHLYFYWYRQILGQKVEFLVSFYNNEISEKSEIFDDQFSVERPDGSNFTLKIRSTKLEDSAMYFCASTNFYGEKLFFGSGTQLSVL.

This clone occurred once. This chain joins TRBV7-9 and TRBJ2-3, with unresolved D. Germline V gives CDR1 SEHNR, CDR2 FQNEAQ (reference sequence). CDR3 length equals 13 residues. V shed 5 bases and J shed 3 bases, with 9 bases lying between them. The DNA for the CDR3 is TGTGCCAGCAGCCGATTCCAGACAGATACGCAGTATTTT. As protein: CASSRFQTDTQYF.

The chain has TRBV5-1 and TRBJ2-1; the match to TRBD2 covers 11 bases. Germline trimming cut 0 bases from V and 2 bases from J; bases unmatched to any gene: 1. The CDR3 has 16 residues. The germline gives CDR1 SGHRS, CDR2 YFSETQ. DNA for the CDR3: TGCGCCAGCAGCTTGGAGGGACTAGCGGCCTACAATGAGCAGTTCTTC. Translating it yields CASSLEGLAAYNEQFF.

The V and J genes are TRBV7-9 and TRBJ2-2; 7 bases fit TRBD1. Germline-derived CDR1 and CDR2 are SEHNR and FQNEAQ (reference sequence). Trimming cost V 2 bases and J 3 bases; bases outside gene matches: 6. The CDR3 runs 16 residues. CDR3 DNA sequence: TGTGCCAGCAGCTTACTTCCACAGGGGTACACCGGGGAGCTGTTTTTT. Encoded protein: CASSLLPQGYTGELFF.

This rearrangement joins TRBV9 to TRBJ2-1; D may be TRBD2 (5 bases). The CDR3 loop spans 12 amino acids. CDR1 SGDLS and CDR2 YYNGEE come from the germline V gene. V dropped 4 bases and J dropped 12 bases, with 14 bases sitting between them. The CDR3 spells CASSLLGNLQFF. In DNA, the CDR3 is TGTGCCAGCAGCCTCCTCGGGAATCTGCAGTTCTTC.

This sequence joins TRBV2 and TRBJ2-3, with 8 bases aligning to TRBD2. The CDR3 runs 13 residues. Per the germline V gene, CDR1 is SNHLY and CDR2 is FYNNEI. With V trimmed by 8 bases and J by 4 bases, 5 bases remained unmatched. CDR3 in DNA: TGTGCCAGCTCTGGACTAGCATCAGATACGCAGTATTTT. Translated, it gives CASSGLASDTQYF.

In this sample, this clone turned up once. The rearrangement uses TRBV7-9 and TRBJ1-5; the match to TRBD1 covers 7 bases. This CDR3 is built from 14 residues. V lost 5 bases to trimming and J lost 4 bases; unmatched junction nucleotides: 5. Germline values: CDR1 SEHNR, CDR2 FQNEAQ (reference sequence). The CDR3 reads CASSLLDRNQPQHF. The CDR3 bases are TGTGCCAGCAGCCTACTGGACAGGAATCAGCCCCAGCATTTT.

The rearrangement links TRBV2 to TRBJ1-6; maybe TRBD1 (6 bases). The V and J ends lost 6 bases and 7 bases respectively, with 16 bases between them. CDR1 and CDR2 from the germline V gene are SNHLY and FYNNEI. The CDR3 has 15 residues. For the CDR3, the DNA is TGTGCCAGCAGGTTACAGGGAGATAGAAATTCACCCCTCCACTTT. This gives the protein CASRLQGDRNSPLHF.

The J gene is TRBJ2-1, the V gene TRBV4-1, with a possible D match to TRBD2 (7 bases). Germline CDR1 and CDR2: MGHRA and YSYEKL. V was clipped by 2 bases and J by 6 bases, with 11 bases between them. This CDR3 is 14 amino acids long. Here the CDR3 reads CASSQPGGANEQFF. The CDR3 DNA follows: TGCGCCAGCAGCCAACCGGGGGGCGCCAATGAGCAGTTCTTC.